What follows are 21 T cell receptor beta chains derived from one specimen sequenced in a study of CD8 T cells in Susac syndrome. Reverse transcription of about 0.5 to 1 ug RNA was carried out with random hexamers. TCRdb used MiXCR to reprocess the immunoSEQ multiplex PCR reads, holding one entry per CDR3 protein. The data contain a few hundred thousand distinct CDR3 sequences, just under 95% of them singletons. The sample consisted of CD4+ T cells from PBMCs. These receptors all come from a human donor with multiple sclerosis.

The chain combines TRBV5-1 with TRBJ2-1, with TRBD2 matching 7 bases. V shed 0 bases, J shed 0 bases, and the junction held 3 bases outside the gene matches. Germline assignment: CDR1 SGHRS and CDR2 YFSETQ. There are 16 residues in the CDR3. The CDR3 spells CASSLEGGGSYNEQFF. Written as DNA, the CDR3 is TGCGCCAGCAGCTTGGAAGGCGGGGGCTCCTACAATGAGCAGTTCTTC.

This rearrangement joins TRBV20-1 to TRBJ1-1, with 7 bases aligning to TRBD1. This CDR3 has 11 residues. With 4 bases clipped from V and 8 bases from J, the junction kept 4 bases outside the gene matches. From germline, CDR1 is DFQATT and CDR2 SNEGSKA (reference sequence). CDR3 in amino acids: CSAKGQAEAFF. The CDR3 region has the DNA TGCAGTGCTAAAGGACAGGCGGAAGCTTTCTTT.

The chain is built from TRBV6-6 and TRBJ2-1, with a weak D call TRBD2 (6 bases). Trimming shortened V by 5 bases and J by 10 bases, and 9 bases separated the two germline ends. The CDR3 is 11 residues long. Per the germline V gene, CDR1 is MNHNY and CDR2 is SVGAGI (reference sequence). CDR3 nucleotide sequence: TGTGCCAGCAGTCGGGGGAGGGAGCAGTTCTTC. This gives the protein CASSRGREQFF.

This clonotype was recorded once. The chain joins TRBV20-1 to TRBJ2-5; 8 bases are a match to TRBD2. The CDR3 totals 16 residues. J gave up 7 bases and V 0 bases, and 13 bases lay outside the gene matches. Germline CDR1 and CDR2: DFQATT and SNEGSKA (reference sequence). The CDR3 loop is CSAREIARGALGTQYF. The DNA of the CDR3 is TGCAGTGCTAGAGAGATAGCGCGGGGGGCTCTCGGGACCCAGTACTTC.

This rearrangement joins TRBV29-1 to TRBJ2-3; 8 bases align to TRBD2. The CDR3 contains 15 residues. V lost 7 bases and J lost 5; bases outside the gene matches: 14. Germline CDR1 and CDR2: SQVTM and ANQGSEA. The CDR3 reads CSAAPGLGAGDTQYF. For the CDR3, the DNA is TGCAGCGCCGCCCCGGGACTAGGGGCCGGAGATACGCAGTATTTT.

The V call is TRBV20-1, the J call TRBJ2-7; 11 bases match TRBD1. CDR1 and CDR2 from the germline V gene are DFQATT and SNEGSKA (reference sequence). The CDR3 totals 12 residues. V gave up 6 bases and J gave up 4 bases; unmatched junction bases: 2. CDR3 sequence reads: CSAGQGAYEQYV. CDR3 DNA sequence: TGCAGTGCAGGACAGGGGGCGTACGAGCAGTACGTC.

The chain couples TRBV30 to TRBJ1-5; TRBD1 matches 12 bases. Germline values: CDR1 GTSNPN, CDR2 SVGIG (reference sequence). The V and J ends lost 3 bases and 3 bases, in that order; junction bases with no gene match: 9. CDR3 length: 17 amino acids. The chain's CDR3 is CAWSGTGGAKINQPQHF. CDR3 DNA: TGTGCCTGGAGCGGGACAGGGGGCGCGAAGATCAATCAGCCCCAGCATTTT.

The chain links TRBV2 to TRBJ1-1; TRBD1 might be the D (5 bases). Deletions cut 11 bases from V and 6 bases from J, with 13 bases between. This CDR3 is built from 11 residues. The germline CDR1 and CDR2 sequences are SNHLY and FYNNEI. CDR3 sequence reads: CASIGEAEAFF. The CDR3 DNA is TGTGCCTCGATAGGGGAGGCTGAAGCTTTCTTT.

This clonotype was seen a few times. This chain joins TRBV29-1 and TRBJ1-2; no clear D gene. From germline, CDR1 is SQVTM and CDR2 ANQGSEA. The CDR3 runs 12 residues. Trimming stripped 3 bases from V and 4 bases from J, with 9 bases between. This CDR3 is CSVEGGTYGYTF. CDR3 bases: TGCAGCGTTGAGGGCGGCACCTATGGCTACACCTTC.

This sequence joins TRBV24-1 and TRBJ2-3, with D possibly TRBD1 on 6 matching bases. Germline V lookup: CDR1 KGHDR, CDR2 SFDVKD. Trimming shortened V by 7 bases and J by 5 bases, and 15 bases separated the two germline ends. The CDR3 is 14 amino acids. CDR3 sequence (DNA): TGTGCCACCAGCGACAGGACAGTACTAGATACGCAGTATTTT. This gives the protein CATSDRTVLDTQYF.

This chain joins TRBV24-1 and TRBJ2-6; no reliable D call. V lost 4 bases and J lost 0, with 6 bases in between. Germline V gives CDR1 KGHDR, CDR2 SFDVKD. The CDR3 extends over 15 amino acids. The CDR3 sequence is CATSDPRSGANVLTF. The DNA for the CDR3 is TGTGCCACCAGTGACCCACGCTCTGGGGCCAACGTCCTGACTTTC.

The count of this clonotype is one. The V and J genes are TRBV10-2 and TRBJ2-7, with a possible D match to TRBD1 (5 bases). Trimming cost V 10 bases and J 2 bases, with 12 bases left between them. The CDR3 has 12 residues. Germline assignment: CDR1 WSHSY and CDR2 SAAADI. CDR3 region: CATEDKTYEQYF. In DNA, the CDR3 is TGCGCCACCGAGGACAAAACCTACGAGCAGTACTTC.

V gene TRBV6-1 combines with J gene TRBJ1-2, with 7 bases aligning to TRBD1. This CDR3 is built from 14 residues. Losses at the gene ends were 6 bases for V and 8 bases for J; bases not matched to a gene: 12. Germline V gene data show CDR1 as MNHNS and CDR2 as SASEGT. This CDR3 is CASRGETGSGGYTF. The CDR3 bases are TGTGCCAGCAGGGGAGAGACAGGGTCAGGCGGCTACACCTTC.

V and J are TRBV29-1 and TRBJ1-5, with unresolved D. V was clipped by 4 bases and J by 1 base, with 14 bases between them. Germline V gives CDR1 SQVTM, CDR2 ANQGSEA. The CDR3 loop spans 15 amino acids. For the CDR3, the DNA is TGCAGCGTTGTAATAGGGCGGTCCAGCAATCAGCCCCAGCATTTT. Translated, it gives CSVVIGRSSNQPQHF.

The chain has TRBV30 and TRBJ2-1; TRBD1 might be the D (5 bases). The CDR3 loop spans 14 amino acids. Trimming cost V 0 bases and J 6 bases, with 12 bases left between them. CDR1 GTSNPN and CDR2 SVGIG come from the germline V gene (reference sequence). The CDR3 loop reads CAWSVPRVVNEQFF. DNA of the CDR3: TGTGCCTGGAGTGTACCCAGGGTGGTCAATGAGCAGTTCTTC.

V usage is TRBV18 and J usage is TRBJ2-1; possible D gene TRBD1, 5 bases. The ends were cut back, 2 bases at V and 10 bases at J, with 12 bases in the middle. This CDR3 spans 13 amino acids. Looked up from germline, CDR1 is KGHSH and CDR2 is LQKENI. The CDR3, as DNA: TGTGCCAGCTCACCAGGGATGGGGCAGGAGCAGTTCTTC. Protein product: CASSPGMGQEQFF.

The chain uses TRBV27 and TRBJ1-2; TRBD1 matches at 7 bases. V shed 4 bases, J shed 8 bases, and the junction held 13 bases outside the gene matches. In germline, CDR1 is MNHEY, CDR2 SMNVEV (reference sequence). The CDR3 is 15 amino acids. The CDR3 DNA reads TGTGCCAGCAGTTCCCCGGACTGGAGGGGGCGAGGCTACACCTTC. Residues: CASSSPDWRGRGYTF.

This chain links TRBV20-1 with TRBJ2-1; D remains unclear. The CDR3 covers 13 residues. The V gene's germline CDR1 is DFQATT and CDR2 SNEGSKA (reference sequence). V was clipped by 3 bases and J by 3 bases, with 9 bases between them. CDR3: CSARAQVYNEQFF. Here the CDR3 DNA reads TGCAGTGCTAGGGCGCAGGTCTACAATGAGCAGTTCTTC.

The gene calls are TRBV5-1 and TRBJ2-7; maybe TRBD2 (5 bases). V was pared by 0 bases and J by 1 base, with 8 bases between. This CDR3 region has 14 residues. The germline CDR1 and CDR2 sequences are SGHRS and YFSETQ. CDR3 residues: CASSLDSGSYEQYF. In DNA, the CDR3 is TGCGCCAGCAGCTTGGATTCGGGGTCCTACGAGCAGTACTTC.

This chain links TRBV12-3 or TRBV12-4 with TRBJ1-2; 7 nucleotides match TRBD1. With V trimmed by 5 bases and J by 3 bases, 15 bases remained unmatched. CDR3 size: 17 residues. As DNA, the CDR3 is TGTGCCAGCAGTCTAACGCCGGGGGACAGAGAGCACTATGGCTACACCTTC. Amino acids: CASSLTPGDREHYGYTF.

The chain links TRBV9 to TRBJ1-6; D ambiguous. V dropped 4 bases and J dropped 7 bases, with 12 bases sitting between them. The CDR3 is made up of 14 amino acids. Germline V gene sequence: CDR1 SGDLS, CDR2 YYNGEE. CDR3: CASSSASMNSPLHF. The CDR3 coding sequence is TGTGCCAGCAGCAGCGCCAGTATGAATTCACCCCTCCACTTT.